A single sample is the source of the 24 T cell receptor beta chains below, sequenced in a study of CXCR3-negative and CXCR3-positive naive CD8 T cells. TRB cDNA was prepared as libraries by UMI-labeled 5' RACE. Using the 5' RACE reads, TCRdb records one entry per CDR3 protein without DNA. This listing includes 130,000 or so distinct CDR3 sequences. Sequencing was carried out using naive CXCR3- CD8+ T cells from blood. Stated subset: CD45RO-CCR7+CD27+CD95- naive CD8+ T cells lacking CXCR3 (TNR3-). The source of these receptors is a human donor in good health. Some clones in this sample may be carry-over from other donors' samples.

The chain's CDR3 is CASISGTSGWTYNEQFF. The chain carries TRBV28 and TRBJ2-1; TCRdb outputs TRBD2, but without DNA this stays unchecked. The CDR3 totals 17 residues. Looked up from germline, CDR1 is MDHEN and CDR2 is SYDVKM.

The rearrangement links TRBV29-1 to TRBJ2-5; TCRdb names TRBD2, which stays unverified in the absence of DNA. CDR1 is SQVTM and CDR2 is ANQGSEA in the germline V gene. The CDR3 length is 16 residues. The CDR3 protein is CSVEEWLAGGQETQYF.

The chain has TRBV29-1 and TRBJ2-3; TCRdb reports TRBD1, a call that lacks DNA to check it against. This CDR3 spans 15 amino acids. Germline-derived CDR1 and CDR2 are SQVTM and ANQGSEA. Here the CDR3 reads CSVDGQGARTDTQYF.

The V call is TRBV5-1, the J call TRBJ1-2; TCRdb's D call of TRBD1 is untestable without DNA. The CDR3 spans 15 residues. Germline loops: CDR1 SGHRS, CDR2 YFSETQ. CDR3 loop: CASSPEGVPGYGYTF.

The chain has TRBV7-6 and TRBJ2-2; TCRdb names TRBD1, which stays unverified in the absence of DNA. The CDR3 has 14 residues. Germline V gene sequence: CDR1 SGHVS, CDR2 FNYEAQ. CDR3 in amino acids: CASSNRGLTGELFF. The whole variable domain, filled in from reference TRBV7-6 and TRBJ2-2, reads GAGVSQSPRYKVTKRGQDVALRCDPISGHVSLYWYRQALGQGPEFLTYFNYEAQQDKSGLPNDRFSAERPEGSISTLTIQRTEQRDSAMYRCASSNRGLTGELFFGEGSRLTVL.

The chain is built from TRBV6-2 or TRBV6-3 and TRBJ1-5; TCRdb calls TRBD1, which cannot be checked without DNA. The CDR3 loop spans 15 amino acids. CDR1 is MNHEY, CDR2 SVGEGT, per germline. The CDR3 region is CASSPLRRRIEPQHF.

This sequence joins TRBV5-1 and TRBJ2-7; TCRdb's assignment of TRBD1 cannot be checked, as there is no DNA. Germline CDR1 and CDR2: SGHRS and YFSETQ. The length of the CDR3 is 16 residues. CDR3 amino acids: CASSIPGAGESYEQYF.

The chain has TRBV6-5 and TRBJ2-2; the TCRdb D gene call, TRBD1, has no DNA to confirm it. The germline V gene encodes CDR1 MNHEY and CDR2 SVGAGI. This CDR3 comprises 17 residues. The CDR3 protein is CASSYSERQGGTGELFF.

The CDR3 loop is CSVGSGGYNEQFF. The genes are TRBV29-1 and TRBJ2-1; TCRdb designates TRBD1, a call that cannot be tested without DNA. The CDR3 sequence is 13 residues long. Germline V gene lookup returns CDR1 SQVTM and CDR2 ANQGSEA.

CDR3 in amino acids: CASSSPGQTFEAFF. This sequence joins TRBV7-9 and TRBJ1-1; the TCRdb call, TRBD1, lacks DNA for checking. The V gene's germline CDR1 is SEHNR and CDR2 FQNEAQ (reference sequence). The CDR3 loop spans 14 amino acids.

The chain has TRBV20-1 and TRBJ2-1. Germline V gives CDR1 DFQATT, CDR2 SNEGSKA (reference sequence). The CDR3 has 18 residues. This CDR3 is CSARDVPKLLYLYNEQFF.

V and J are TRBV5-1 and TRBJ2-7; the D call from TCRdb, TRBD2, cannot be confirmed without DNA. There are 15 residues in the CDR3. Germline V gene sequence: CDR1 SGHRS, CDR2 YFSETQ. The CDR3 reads CASSLSASGKGEQYF.

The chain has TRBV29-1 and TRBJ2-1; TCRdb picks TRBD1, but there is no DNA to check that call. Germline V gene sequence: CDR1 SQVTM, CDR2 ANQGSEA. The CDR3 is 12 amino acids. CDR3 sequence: CSVAGYYNEQFF.

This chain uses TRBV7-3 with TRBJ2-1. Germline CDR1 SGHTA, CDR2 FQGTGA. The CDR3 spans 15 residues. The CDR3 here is CASSLTWSQWDEQFF.

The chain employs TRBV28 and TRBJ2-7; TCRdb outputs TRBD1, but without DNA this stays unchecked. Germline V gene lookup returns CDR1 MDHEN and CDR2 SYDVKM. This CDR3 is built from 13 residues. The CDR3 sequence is CASSLRGLNEQYF.

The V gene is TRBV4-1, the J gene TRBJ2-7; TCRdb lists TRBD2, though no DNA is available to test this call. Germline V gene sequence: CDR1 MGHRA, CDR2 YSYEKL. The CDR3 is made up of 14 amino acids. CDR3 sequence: CASSQVAGVGEQYF.

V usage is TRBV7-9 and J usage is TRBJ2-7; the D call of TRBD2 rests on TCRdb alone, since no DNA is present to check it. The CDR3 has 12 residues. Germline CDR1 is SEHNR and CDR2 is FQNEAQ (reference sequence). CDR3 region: CASSLTSDEQYF.

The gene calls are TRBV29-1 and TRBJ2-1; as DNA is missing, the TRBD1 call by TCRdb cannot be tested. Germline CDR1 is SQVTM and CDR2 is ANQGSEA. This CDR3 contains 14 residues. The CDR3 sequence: CSVVTQGAYNEQFF.

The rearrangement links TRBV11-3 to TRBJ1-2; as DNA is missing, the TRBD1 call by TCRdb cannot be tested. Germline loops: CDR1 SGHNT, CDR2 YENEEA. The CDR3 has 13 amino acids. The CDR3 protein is CATQGSAYYGYTF.

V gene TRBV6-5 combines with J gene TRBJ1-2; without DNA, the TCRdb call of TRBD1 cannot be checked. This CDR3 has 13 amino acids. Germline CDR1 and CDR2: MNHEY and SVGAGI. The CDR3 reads CASKPGEWYGYTF.

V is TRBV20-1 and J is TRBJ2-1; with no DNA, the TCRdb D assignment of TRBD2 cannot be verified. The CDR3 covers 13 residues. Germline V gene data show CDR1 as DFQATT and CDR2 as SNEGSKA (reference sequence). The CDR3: CSARERASHEQFF.

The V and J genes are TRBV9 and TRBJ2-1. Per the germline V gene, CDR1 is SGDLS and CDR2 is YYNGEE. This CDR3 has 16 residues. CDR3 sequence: CASSVDATSSYNEQFF.

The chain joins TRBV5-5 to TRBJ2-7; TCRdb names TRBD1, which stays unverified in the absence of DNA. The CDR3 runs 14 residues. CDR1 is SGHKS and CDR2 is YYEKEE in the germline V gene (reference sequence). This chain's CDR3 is CASSFARGAYEQYF.

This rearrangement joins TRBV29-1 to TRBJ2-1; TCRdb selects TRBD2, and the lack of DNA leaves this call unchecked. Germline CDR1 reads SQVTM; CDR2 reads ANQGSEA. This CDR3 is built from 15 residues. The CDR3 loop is CSAYVTSGIYNEQFF.